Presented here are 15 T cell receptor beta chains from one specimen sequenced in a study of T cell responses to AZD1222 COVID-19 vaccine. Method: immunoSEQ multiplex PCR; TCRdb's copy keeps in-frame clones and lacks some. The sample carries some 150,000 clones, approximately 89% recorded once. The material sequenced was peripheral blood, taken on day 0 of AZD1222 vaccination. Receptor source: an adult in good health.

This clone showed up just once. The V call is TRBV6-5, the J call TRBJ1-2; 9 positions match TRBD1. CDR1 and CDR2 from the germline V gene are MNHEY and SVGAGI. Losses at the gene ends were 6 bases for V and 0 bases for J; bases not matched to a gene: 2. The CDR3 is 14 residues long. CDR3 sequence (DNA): TGTGCCAGCAGGCGGACAGGGGCTAACTATGGCTACACCTTC. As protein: CASRRTGANYGYTF.

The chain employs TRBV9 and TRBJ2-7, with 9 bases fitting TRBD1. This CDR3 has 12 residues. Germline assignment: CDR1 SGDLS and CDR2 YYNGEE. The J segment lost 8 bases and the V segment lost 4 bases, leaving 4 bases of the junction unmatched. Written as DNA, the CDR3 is TGTGCCAGCAGCCGAGGACAGGGGAAGCAGTACTTC. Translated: CASSRGQGKQYF.

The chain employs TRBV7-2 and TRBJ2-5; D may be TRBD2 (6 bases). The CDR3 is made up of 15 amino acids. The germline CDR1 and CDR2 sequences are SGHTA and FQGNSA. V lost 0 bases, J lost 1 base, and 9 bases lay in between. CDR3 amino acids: CASSLAAGSQETQYF. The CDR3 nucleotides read TGTGCCAGCAGCTTAGCGGCGGGGTCCCAAGAGACCCAGTACTTC.

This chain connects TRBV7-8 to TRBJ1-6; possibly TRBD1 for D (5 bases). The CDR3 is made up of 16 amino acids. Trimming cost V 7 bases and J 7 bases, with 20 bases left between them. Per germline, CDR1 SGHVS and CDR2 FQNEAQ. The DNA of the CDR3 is TGTGCCAGCAAAAGGGCAGGGAGTTGGGTCAATTCACCCCTCCACTTT. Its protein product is CASKRAGSWVNSPLHF.

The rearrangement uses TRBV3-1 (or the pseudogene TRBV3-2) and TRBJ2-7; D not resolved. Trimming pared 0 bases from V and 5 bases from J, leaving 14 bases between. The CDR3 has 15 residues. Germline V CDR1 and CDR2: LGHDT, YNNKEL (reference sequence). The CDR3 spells CASSQDTVSTNEQYF. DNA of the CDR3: TGTGCCAGCAGCCAAGATACGGTCTCCACGAACGAGCAGTACTTC.

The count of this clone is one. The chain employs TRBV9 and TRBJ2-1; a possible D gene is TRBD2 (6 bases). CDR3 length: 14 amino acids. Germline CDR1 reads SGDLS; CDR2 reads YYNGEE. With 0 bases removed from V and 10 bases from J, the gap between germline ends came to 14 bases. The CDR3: CASSVVTGEGEQFF. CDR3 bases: TGTGCCAGCAGCGTAGTAACGGGAGAGGGCGAGCAGTTCTTC.

The CDR3 region has the DNA TGTGCCAGCAGCCGGGACAATCAGCCCCAGCATTTT. Encoded protein: CASSRDNQPQHF. This rearrangement joins TRBV7-8 to TRBJ1-5; D is unresolved. The CDR3 is made up of 12 amino acids. V was clipped by 5 bases and J by 3 bases, with 5 bases between them. Per the germline V gene, CDR1 is SGHVS and CDR2 is FQNEAQ.

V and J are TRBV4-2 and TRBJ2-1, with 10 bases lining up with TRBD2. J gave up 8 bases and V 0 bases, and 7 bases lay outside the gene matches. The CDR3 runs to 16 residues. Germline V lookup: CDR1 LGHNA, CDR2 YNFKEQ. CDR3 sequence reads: CASSQEHSGRFDEQFF. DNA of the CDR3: TGTGCCAGCAGCCAAGAGCATAGCGGGAGGTTTGATGAGCAGTTCTTC.

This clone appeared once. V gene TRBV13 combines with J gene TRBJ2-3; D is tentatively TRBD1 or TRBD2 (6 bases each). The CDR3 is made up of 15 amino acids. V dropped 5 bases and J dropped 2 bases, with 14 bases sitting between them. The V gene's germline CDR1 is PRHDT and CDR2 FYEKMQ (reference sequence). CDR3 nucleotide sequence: TGTGCCAGCAGCCGACCTAGGGGGGCCACAGATACGCAGTATTTT. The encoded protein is CASSRPRGATDTQYF.

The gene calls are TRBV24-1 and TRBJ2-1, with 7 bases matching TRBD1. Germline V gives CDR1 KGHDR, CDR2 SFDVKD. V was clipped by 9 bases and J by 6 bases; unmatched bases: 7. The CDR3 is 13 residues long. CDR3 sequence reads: CATRDRVSNEQFF. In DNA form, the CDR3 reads TGTGCCACCCGCGACAGGGTCTCCAATGAGCAGTTCTTC.

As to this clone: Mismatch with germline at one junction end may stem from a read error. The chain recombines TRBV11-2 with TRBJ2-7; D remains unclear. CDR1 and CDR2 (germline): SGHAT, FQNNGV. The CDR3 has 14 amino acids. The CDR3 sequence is CASSLEAPEIPQYF. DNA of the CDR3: TGTGCCAGCAGCCTAGAGGCCCCGGAAATACCGCAGTACTTC.

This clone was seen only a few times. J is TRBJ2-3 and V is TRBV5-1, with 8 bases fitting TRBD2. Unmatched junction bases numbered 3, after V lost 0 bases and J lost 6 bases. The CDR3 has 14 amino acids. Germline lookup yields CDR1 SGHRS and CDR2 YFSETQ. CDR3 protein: CASSLDSGGDTQYF. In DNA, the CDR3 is TGCGCCAGCAGCTTGGACTCGGGAGGGGATACGCAGTATTTT.

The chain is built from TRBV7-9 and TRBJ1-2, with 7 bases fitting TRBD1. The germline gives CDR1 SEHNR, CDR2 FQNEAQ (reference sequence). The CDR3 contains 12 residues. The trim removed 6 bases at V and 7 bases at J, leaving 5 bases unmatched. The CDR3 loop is CASSPGGGGYTF. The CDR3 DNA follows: TGTGCCAGCAGTCCAGGGGGTGGTGGCTACACCTTC.

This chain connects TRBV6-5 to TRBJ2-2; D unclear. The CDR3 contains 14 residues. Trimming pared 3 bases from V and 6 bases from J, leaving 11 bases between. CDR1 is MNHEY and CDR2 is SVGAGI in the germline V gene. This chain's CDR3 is CASSYIFAAGELFF. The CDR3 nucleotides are TGTGCCAGCAGTTATATTTTTGCGGCCGGGGAGCTGTTTTTT.

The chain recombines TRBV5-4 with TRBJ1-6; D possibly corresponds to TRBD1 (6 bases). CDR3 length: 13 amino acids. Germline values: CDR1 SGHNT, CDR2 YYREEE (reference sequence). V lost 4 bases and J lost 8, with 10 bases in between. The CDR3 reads CASSLNRDSPLHF. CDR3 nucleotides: TGTGCCAGCAGCCTGAACAGGGATTCACCCCTCCACTTT.